The sequence of this T cell receptor (beta chain) was determined in a study of identical twins. Study observations and caveats: Zero-insertion results could be subject to partial confounding by invariant MAIT and iNKT cells. The more abundant beta clonotypes in cord blood had fewer insertions, and memory repertoires did not show this.

This clonotype was found a few times. What it binds is unknown. A universal primer site was added by template switching, and unique molecular identifiers were carried by the cDNA. From the 5' RACE reads, TCRdb called clonotypes with MiXCR, one entry per CDR3 protein. The sample carries hundreds of thousands of distinct CDR3 sequences, around 6% recorded once. Germline assignment: CDR1 SGHAT and CDR2 FQNNGV. V lost 5 bases and J lost 1, with 5 bases in between. This CDR3 comprises 12 residues. Specimen: naive T cells sorted from blood. This clonotype was sampled from a man between 18 and 35 years old in good health. This chain links TRBV11-2 with TRBJ1-1; no firm D call. Written as DNA, the CDR3 is TGTGCCAGCAGCCCTGAGAACACTGAAGCTTTCTTT. It specifies CASSPENTEAFF.